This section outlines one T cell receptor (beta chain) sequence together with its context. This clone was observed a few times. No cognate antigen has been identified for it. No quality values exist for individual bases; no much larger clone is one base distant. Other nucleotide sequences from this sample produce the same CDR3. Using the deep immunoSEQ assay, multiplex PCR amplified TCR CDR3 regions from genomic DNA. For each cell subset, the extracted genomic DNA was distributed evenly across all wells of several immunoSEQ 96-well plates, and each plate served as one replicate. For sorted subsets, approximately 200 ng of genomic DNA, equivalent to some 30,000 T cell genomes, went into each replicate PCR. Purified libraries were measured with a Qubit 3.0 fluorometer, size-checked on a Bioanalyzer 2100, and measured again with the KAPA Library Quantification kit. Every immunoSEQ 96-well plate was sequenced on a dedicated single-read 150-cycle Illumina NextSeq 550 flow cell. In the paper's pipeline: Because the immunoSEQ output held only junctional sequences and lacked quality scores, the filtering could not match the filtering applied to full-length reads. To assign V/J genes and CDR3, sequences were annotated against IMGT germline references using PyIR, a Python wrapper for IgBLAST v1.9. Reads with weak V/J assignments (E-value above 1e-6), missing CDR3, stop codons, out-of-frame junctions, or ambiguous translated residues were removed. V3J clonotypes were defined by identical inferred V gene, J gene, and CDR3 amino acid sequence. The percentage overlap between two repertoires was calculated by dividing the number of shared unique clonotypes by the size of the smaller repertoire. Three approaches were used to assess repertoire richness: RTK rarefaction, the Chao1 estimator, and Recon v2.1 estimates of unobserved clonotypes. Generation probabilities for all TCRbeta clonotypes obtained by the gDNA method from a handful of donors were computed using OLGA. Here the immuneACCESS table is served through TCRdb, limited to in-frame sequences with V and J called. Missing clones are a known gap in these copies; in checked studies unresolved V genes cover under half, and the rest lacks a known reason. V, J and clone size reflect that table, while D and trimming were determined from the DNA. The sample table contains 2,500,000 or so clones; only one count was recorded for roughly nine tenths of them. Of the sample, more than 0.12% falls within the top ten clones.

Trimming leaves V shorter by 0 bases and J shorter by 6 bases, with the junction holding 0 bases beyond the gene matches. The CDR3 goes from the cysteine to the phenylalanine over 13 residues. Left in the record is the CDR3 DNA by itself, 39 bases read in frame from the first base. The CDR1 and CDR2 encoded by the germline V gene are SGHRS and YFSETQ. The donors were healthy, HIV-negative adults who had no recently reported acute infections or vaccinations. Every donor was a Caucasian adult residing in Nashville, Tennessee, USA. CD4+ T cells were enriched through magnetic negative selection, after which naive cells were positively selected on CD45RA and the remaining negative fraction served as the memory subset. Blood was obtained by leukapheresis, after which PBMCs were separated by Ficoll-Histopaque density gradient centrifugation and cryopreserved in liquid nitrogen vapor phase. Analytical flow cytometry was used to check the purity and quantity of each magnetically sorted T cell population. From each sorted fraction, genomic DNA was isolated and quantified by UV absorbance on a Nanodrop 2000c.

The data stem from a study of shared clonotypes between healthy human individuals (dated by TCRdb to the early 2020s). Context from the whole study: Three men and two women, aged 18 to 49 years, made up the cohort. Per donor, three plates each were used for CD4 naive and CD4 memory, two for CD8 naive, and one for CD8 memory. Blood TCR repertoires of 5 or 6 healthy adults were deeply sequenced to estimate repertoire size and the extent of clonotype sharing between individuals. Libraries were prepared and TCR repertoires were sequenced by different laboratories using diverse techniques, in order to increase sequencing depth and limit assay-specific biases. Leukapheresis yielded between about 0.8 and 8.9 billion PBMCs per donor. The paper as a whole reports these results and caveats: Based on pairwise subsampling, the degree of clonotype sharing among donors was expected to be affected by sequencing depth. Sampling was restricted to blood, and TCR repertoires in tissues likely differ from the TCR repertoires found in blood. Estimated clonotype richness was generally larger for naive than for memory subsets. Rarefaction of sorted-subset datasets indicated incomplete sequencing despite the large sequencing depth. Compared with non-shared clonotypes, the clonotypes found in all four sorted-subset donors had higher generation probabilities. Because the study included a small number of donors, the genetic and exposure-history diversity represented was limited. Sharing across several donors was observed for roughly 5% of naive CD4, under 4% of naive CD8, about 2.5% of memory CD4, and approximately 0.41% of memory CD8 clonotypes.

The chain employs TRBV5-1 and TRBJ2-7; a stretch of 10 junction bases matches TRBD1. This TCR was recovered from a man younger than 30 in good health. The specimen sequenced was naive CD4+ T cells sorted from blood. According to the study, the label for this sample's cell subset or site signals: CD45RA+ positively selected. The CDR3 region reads CASSLGTGGEQYF. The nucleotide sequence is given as TGCGCCAGCAGCTTGGGGACAGGGGGCGAGCAGTACTTC.